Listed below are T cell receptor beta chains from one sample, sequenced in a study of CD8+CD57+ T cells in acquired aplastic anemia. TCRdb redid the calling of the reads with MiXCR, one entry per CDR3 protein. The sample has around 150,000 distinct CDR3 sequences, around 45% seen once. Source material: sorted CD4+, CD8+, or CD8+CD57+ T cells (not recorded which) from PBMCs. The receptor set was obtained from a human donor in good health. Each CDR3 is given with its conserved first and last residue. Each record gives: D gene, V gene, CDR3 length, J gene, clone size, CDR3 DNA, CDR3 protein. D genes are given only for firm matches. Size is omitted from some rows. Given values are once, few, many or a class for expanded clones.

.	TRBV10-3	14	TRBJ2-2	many	TGTGCCATCAGGGACTCCATTCTCTCCGGGGAGCTGTTTTTT	CAIRDSILSGELFF
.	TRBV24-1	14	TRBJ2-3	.	TGTGCCACCAGTGATATGGACGGCGCAAGTACGCAGTATTTT	CATSDMDGASTQYF
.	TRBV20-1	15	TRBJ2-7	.	TGCAGTGCTAGCGAAGTGCTCACAGGGCGCTACGAGCAGTACTTC	CSASEVLTGRYEQYF
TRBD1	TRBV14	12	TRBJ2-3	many	TGTGCCAGCAGCCAACCGGGACAGGGGCCGTATTTT	CASSQPGQGPYF
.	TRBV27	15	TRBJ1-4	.	TGTGCCAGCAGTCCGAGACAGTCAACTAATGAAAAACTGTTTTTT	CASSPRQSTNEKLFF
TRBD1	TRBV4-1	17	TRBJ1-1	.	TGCGCCAGCAGTCCAACCGGGACAGGGGCGACGAACACTGAAGCTTTCTTT	CASSPTGTGATNTEAFF
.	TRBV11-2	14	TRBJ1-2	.	TGTGCCAGCAGCCCCCAACAGCGTGGCTATGGCTACACCTTC	CASSPQQRGYGYTF
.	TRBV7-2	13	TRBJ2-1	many	TGTGCCAGCAGCTTCCCCGGAGACAATGAGCAGTTCTTC	CASSFPGDNEQFF
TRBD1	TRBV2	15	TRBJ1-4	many	TGTGCCAGCAGTACCCCAGGGCAGGGGGACGAAAAACTGTTTTTT	CASSTPGQGDEKLFF
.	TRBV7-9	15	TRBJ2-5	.	TGTGCCAGCAGCTTAGGAGGCCAGAAATGGGAGACCCAGTACTTC	CASSLGGQKWETQYF
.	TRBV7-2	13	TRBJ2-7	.	TGTGCCAGCAGCTTAGACGTCTGGAACGAGCAGTACTTC	CASSLDVWNEQYF
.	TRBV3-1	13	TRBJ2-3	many	TGTGCCAGCAGTAACAGCTTCACAGATACGCAGTATTTT	CASSNSFTDTQYF